This T cell receptor beta chain was identified during a study of blood T cells in healthy people across ages. It was with a sample-barcoded 5' primer and a J-beta primer mix that a second PCR of roughly 7 to 12 cycles was run. TCRdb called the 5' RACE reads again in MiXCR, with one record for every CDR3 protein. This table holds about 640,000 distinct CDR3 sequences, roughly 31% found once. Points from the study as a whole: When set beside aged donors, long-lived donors presented more naive CD4+ cells and higher diversity.

This clonotype was seen at least ten times. Its antigen is not identified. V lost 6 bases and J lost 3, with 12 bases in between. The CDR3 runs to 15 residues. The germline V gene has CDR1 ENHRY and CDR2 SYGVKD. Sequencing input: blood. V is TRBV10-3 and J is TRBJ1-6, with D hard to call. The receptor was isolated from a woman older than 75 in good health. CDR3: CAIRDGDLYNSPLHF. The DNA of the CDR3 is TGTGCCATCAGGGACGGCGATCTCTATAATTCACCCCTCCACTTT.